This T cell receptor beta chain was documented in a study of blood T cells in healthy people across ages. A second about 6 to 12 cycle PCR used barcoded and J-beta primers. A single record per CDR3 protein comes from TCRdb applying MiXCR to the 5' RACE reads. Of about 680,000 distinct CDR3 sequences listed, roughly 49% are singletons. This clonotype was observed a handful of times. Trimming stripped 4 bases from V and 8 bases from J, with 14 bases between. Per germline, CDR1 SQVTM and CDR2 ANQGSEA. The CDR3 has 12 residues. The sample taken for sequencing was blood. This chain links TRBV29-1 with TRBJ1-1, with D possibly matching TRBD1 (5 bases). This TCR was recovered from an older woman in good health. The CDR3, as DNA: TGCAGCGTTGGGGGGTCCCGGGGGGAAGCTTTCTTT. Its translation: CSVGGSRGEAFF.